A selection of T cell receptor beta chains follows, all from one sample in a study of blood T cell repertoires in COVID-19. Here immunoSEQ multiplex PCR was the method, and the copy in TCRdb shows in-frame clones only, minus some. The sample yields around 400,000 clones, roughly 92% seen once. Sequenced: PBMCs or T cells enriched from blood (not recorded which). These receptors originate from a woman aged 40 to 50 who had been exposed to COVID-19. Both conserved end residues are part of each CDR3. The order of the fields is clone size, D gene, J gene, V gene, CDR3 DNA, CDR3 protein. The D gene is left open where the match is weak. Size is stated for part of the rows, as once, few or many counts, or as a class when the clone is expanded.

>.|TRBD1|TRBJ2-3|TRBV15
TGTGCCACAAGACACTCAAACAGGGGGCCTCGCACAGATACGCAGTATTTT
CATRHSNRGPRTDTQYF
>.|.|TRBJ1-2|TRBV21-1
TGTGCCAGCAGCCGACTTAGGACAGGGGACCACTATGGCTACACCTTC
CASSRLRTGDHYGYTF
>.|.|TRBJ2-1|TRBV27
TGTGCCAGCAGGCCTTTGGGCCCATACAATGAGCAGTTCTTC
CASRPLGPYNEQFF
>.|TRBD1|TRBJ2-5|TRBV5-5
TGTGCCAGCAGCTTGGCCGACAGGGGGCGCGGGGAGACCCAGTACTTC
CASSLADRGRGETQYF
>.|TRBD2|TRBJ2-1|TRBV6-5
TGTGCCTCTTCCCGAGCGGGACTAGGGCCAGGAGAACAGTTCTTC
CASSRAGLGPGEQFF
>.|.|TRBJ1-2|TRBV4-3
TGCGCCAGCAGCCAAAGTCTCCGGGCAGGGAACTATGGCTACACCTTC
CASSQSLRAGNYGYTF
>.|TRBD2|TRBJ2-3|TRBV9
TGTGCCAGCAGCGTAGGGCTAGCGGGGGGCGCAGATACGCAGTATTTT
CASSVGLAGGADTQYF
>.|.|TRBJ1-1|TRBV13
TGTGCCAGCAGCGGGCGAAACCCGAACACTGAAGCTTTCTTT
CASSGRNPNTEAFF
>.|TRBD1|TRBJ2-3|TRBV29-1
TGCAGCCACCGACAGGGGAGCACAGATACGCAGTATTTT
CSHRQGSTDTQYF
>.|TRBD2|TRBJ2-5|TRBV5-1
TGCGCCAGCAGCTCCTGGACTAGCGGGACGGAGACCCAGTACTTC
CASSSWTSGTETQYF
>.|.|TRBJ2-3|TRBV11-2
TGTGCCAGCAGCTTAGGGAGTTCTGGTACGCAGTATTTT
CASSLGSSGTQYF
>.|TRBD1|TRBJ2-1|TRBV19
TGTGCCAGTAGTGCCCGGGACAGGACGTACAATGAGCAGTTCTTC
CASSARDRTYNEQFF
>.|TRBD1|TRBJ1-2|TRBV18
TGTGCCAGCTCTACAACAGGGGGCGAATACTATGGCTACACCTTC
CASSTTGGEYYGYTF
>few|.|TRBJ1-1|TRBV12-3/TRBV12-4
TGTGCCAGCAGTTTATCCCCAGGGATCCAGGCTTTCTTT
CASSLSPGIQAFF
>.|.|TRBJ2-3|TRBV5-1
TGCGCCAGCAGCCCCCCCGGAGATACGCAGTATTTT
CASSPPGDTQYF
>.|TRBD1|TRBJ2-3|TRBV5-1
TGCGCCAGCGGCGAGCAGGGGGCAGAAGATACGCAGTATTTT
CASGEQGAEDTQYF
>.|.|TRBJ2-2|TRBV7-3
TGTGCCAGCAGCTCGTCGGTTAACCGGGGCGGGGAGCTGTTTTTT
CASSSSVNRGGELFF
>.|.|TRBJ2-1|TRBV5-4
TGTGCCAGTAAGACAGAATTAACCTCCAATGAGCAGTTCTTC
CASKTELTSNEQFF
>.|TRBD2|TRBJ2-1|TRBV19
TGTGCCAGTACCCCTAGCGGGAGGGTCTACAATGAGCAGTTCTTC
CASTPSGRVYNEQFF
>.|TRBD1|TRBJ1-5|TRBV24-1
TGTGCCACCAGTCACAGGGGTGGTCAGCCCCAGCATTTT
CATSHRGGQPQHF
>.|.|TRBJ1-1|TRBV2
TGTGCCAGCAACTATCAGGGGAACACTGAAGCTTTCTTT
CASNYQGNTEAFF
>.|TRBD1|TRBJ2-7|TRBV7-8
TGTGCCAGCAGCTTAGAATCGAAGACAGGGATCTCCTACGAGCAGTACTTC
CASSLESKTGISYEQYF
>.|TRBD1|TRBJ1-5|TRBV30
TGTGCCTGGAGAGAGACAGGGGGTGGCAATCAGCCCCAGCATTTT
CAWRETGGGNQPQHF
>.|.|TRBJ1-2|TRBV28
TGTGCCAGCAGCCGTCAGGGGCACTATGGCTACACCTTC
CASSRQGHYGYTF
>.|TRBD2|TRBJ2-1|TRBV24-1
TGTGCCACCCGTAGCGGGGGCACTGGGAATGAGCAGTTCTTC
CATRSGGTGNEQFF
>.|.|TRBJ1-3|TRBV4-3
TGCGCCAGCAGCCAAGATGCCAGGGCCGGAAACACCATATATTTT
CASSQDARAGNTIYF
>.|TRBD2|TRBJ2-5|TRBV10-3
TGTGCCATCAGTGACGACCTCATGGCTAGCGGGAGGAAAGAGACCCAGTACTTC
CAISDDLMASGRKETQYF
>.|TRBD1|TRBJ1-1|TRBV2
TGTGCCAGCGACAGGGCCGGGGGCACTGAAGCTTTCTTT
CASDRAGGTEAFF
>.|TRBD1|TRBJ1-2|TRBV9
TGTGCCAGCAGCGTAGCTCTTGGGGACAGGGAAAATGGCTACACCTTC
CASSVALGDRENGYTF
>.|TRBD2|TRBJ2-1|TRBV12-3/TRBV12-4
TGTGCCAGCAGCATTGGACTAGCCCTAGAGCAGTTCTTC
CASSIGLALEQFF